These 18 T cell receptor beta chains were sequenced from one sample in a study of identical twins. One entry per CDR3 protein, called by TCRdb with MiXCR from the 5' RACE reads. The sample carries roughly 630,000 distinct CDR3 sequences, under 8.5% recorded once. A further study also used this sample, focusing on yellow fever vaccine responses in identical twins.

The sequenced sample was PBMCs. Receptor source: a woman aged 18-30 years in good health.

This clonotype was picked up a small number of times. The V call is TRBV10-3, the J call TRBJ2-1; TRBD2 matches at 7 bases. V lost 7 bases, J lost 0 bases, and 15 bases stayed unmatched. Germline V gene sequence: CDR1 ENHRY, CDR2 SYGVKD. The CDR3 length is 18 residues. CDR3 bases: TGTGCCATCACCGATTCCGGGGGGAGTCGACTCTCCTACAATGAGCAGTTCTTC. Protein: CAITDSGGSRLSYNEQFF.

CDR3 coding DNA: TGTGCCAGCAGTCCTATAGGTCTCAGGAAGCCTGAAGCTTTCTTT. This gives the protein CASSPIGLRKPEAFF. The chain uses TRBV12-3 or TRBV12-4 and TRBJ1-1; D is undetermined. The CDR3 is 15 residues long. Deletions cut 5 bases from V and 6 bases from J, with 19 bases between.

The chain uses TRBV7-6 and TRBJ1-1, with D perhaps matching TRBD1 (5 bases). V was trimmed by 6 bases and J by 6 bases, leaving 14 bases between them. Germline CDR1 reads SGHVS; CDR2 reads FNYEAQ. The CDR3 extends over 13 amino acids. In DNA form, the CDR3 reads TGTGCCAGCAGACCAACGGGGGGACCTGAAGCTTTCTTT. Protein product: CASRPTGGPEAFF.

This clonotype was found many times. This chain connects TRBV12-3 or TRBV12-4 to TRBJ2-3, with TRBD1 as a possible D gene (6 bases). Deletions cut 3 bases from V and 4 bases from J, with 17 bases between. This CDR3 contains 16 residues. The CDR3, as DNA: TGTGCCAGCAGTTTCGGCACAGGGTCTGGTGCAGATACGCAGTATTTT. It encodes CASSFGTGSGADTQYF.

This clonotype was counted ten times or more. The chain has TRBV29-1 and TRBJ1-1; D remains unclear. V shed 7 bases and J shed 5 bases, with 20 bases lying between them. Germline loops: CDR1 SQVTM, CDR2 ANQGSEA. The length of the CDR3 is 14 residues. CDR3 nucleotide sequence: TGCAGCGCCGCTACGTCTGGTGGAGGAACTGAAGCTTTCTTT. Translation: CSAATSGGGTEAFF.

This clonotype was observed a handful of times. The rearrangement joins TRBV10-3 to TRBJ2-7; TRBD2 matches 16 bases. Germline CDR1 reads ENHRY; CDR2 reads SYGVKD. The J segment lost 7 bases and the V segment lost 10 bases, leaving 4 bases of the junction unmatched. CDR3 size: 13 residues. The CDR3 bases are TGTGCCACCGGGACTAGCGGGAGGGATGAGCAGTACTTC. Protein: CATGTSGRDEQYF.

The sample holds a few counts of this clonotype. The chain uses TRBV27 and TRBJ2-5; 7 positions agree with TRBD2. Germline loops: CDR1 MNHEY, CDR2 SMNVEV (reference sequence). The length of the CDR3 is 14 residues. V trimming: 6 bases; J trimming: 1 base; junction bases outside the gene matches: 5. The CDR3 region has the DNA TGTGCCAGCAGGTTGGGGGGGAGCCAAGAGACCCAGTACTTC. Residues: CASRLGGSQETQYF.

The chain combines TRBV7-6 with TRBJ2-1, with D perhaps TRBD1 or TRBD2 (5 bases each). The ends were cut back, 4 bases at V and 10 bases at J, with 14 bases in the middle. The V gene's germline CDR1 is SGHVS and CDR2 FNYEAQ. There are 13 residues in the CDR3. This CDR3 reads CASSWGPGVEQFF. CDR3 nucleotide sequence: TGTGCCAGCAGCTGGGGACCGGGCGTAGAGCAGTTCTTC.

This chain uses TRBV7-9 with TRBJ2-1; D ambiguous. V lost 5 bases to trimming and J lost 4 bases, with 21 bases between them. The CDR3 spans 17 residues. The germline V gene encodes CDR1 SEHNR and CDR2 FQNEAQ (reference sequence). DNA for the CDR3: TGTGCCAGCAGCCCCCCCGGCGGCCGCACAACTTACAATGAGCAGTTCTTC. Its protein is CASSPPGGRTTYNEQFF.

In its sample, this clonotype was seen many times. The V gene is TRBV7-2, the J gene TRBJ2-1; 7 bases align to TRBD2. After removal of 2 bases from V and 7 bases from J, the junction contained 14 bases not matched to a gene. CDR3 size: 17 residues. CDR1 and CDR2 (germline): SGHTA, FQGNSA. CDR3 amino acids: CASSLSFSGGSKNEQFF. The DNA of the CDR3 is TGTGCCAGCAGCTTAAGTTTCAGTGGCGGGAGCAAGAATGAGCAGTTCTTC. Supplemented by reference TRBV7-2 and TRBJ2-1, the full variable domain reads GAGVSQSPSNKVTEKGKDVELRCDPISGHTALYWYRQSLGQGLEFLIYFQGNSAPDKSGLPSDRFSAERTGGSVSTLTIQRTQQEDSAVYLCASSLSFSGGSKNEQFFGPGTRLTVL.

V is TRBV3-1 and J is TRBJ2-3, with 10 positions matching TRBD1. The CDR3 contains 15 residues. Looked up from germline, CDR1 is LGHDT and CDR2 is YNNKEL (reference sequence). V was clipped by 10 bases and J by 4 bases; unmatched bases: 11. The CDR3 sequence: CATSQGTGVADTQYF. DNA for the CDR3: TGTGCCACCTCCCAAGGGACAGGGGTCGCAGATACGCAGTATTTT.

This clonotype showed up many times. V and J are TRBV4-1 and TRBJ1-1; the D is unclear. The V end lost 0 bases, the J end lost 0 bases, and 14 bases lay between the germline ends. Germline CDR1 MGHRA, CDR2 YSYEKL. The CDR3 runs to 17 residues. The chain's CDR3 is CASSQERLGLMNTEAFF. For the CDR3, the DNA is TGCGCCAGCAGCCAAGAAAGATTAGGACTAATGAACACTGAAGCTTTCTTT.

Regarding this clonotype: A much larger clone lies one base from this, so it may be a read error. The chain joins TRBV24-1 to TRBJ2-5; D is uncertain. The germline V gene has CDR1 KGHDR and CDR2 SFDVKD. The V end lost 9 bases, the J end lost 2 bases, and 6 bases lay between the germline ends. The CDR3 is 11 residues long. The CDR3 sequence is CATGSQETQYF. For the CDR3, the DNA is TGTGCCACCGGAAGTCAAGAGACCCAGTACTTC.

This clonotype was recorded many times. The chain has TRBV10-1 and TRBJ2-1; no definite D call. CDR3 size: 15 residues. Trimming shortened V by 0 bases and J by 6 bases, and 12 bases separated the two germline ends. Germline assignment: CDR1 WNHNN and CDR2 SYGVQD (reference sequence). DNA of the CDR3: TGCGCCAGCAGTGAGTCAGGTATCTCGGGCAATGAGCAGTTCTTC. Protein sequence: CASSESGISGNEQFF.

The sample holds a few counts of this clonotype. The chain links TRBV6-2 or TRBV6-3 to TRBJ2-3; D could derive from TRBD1 or TRBD2 (5 bases each). This CDR3 comprises 15 residues. Between the trimmed V and J ends, which lost 3 bases and 0 bases, there was a span of 10 bases. CDR1 and CDR2 (germline): MNHEY, SVGEGT. The CDR3 DNA is TGTGCCAGCAGTTATTTGGGGACCAGCACAGATACGCAGTATTTT. Protein product: CASSYLGTSTDTQYF.

This clonotype was counted at least ten times. V and J are TRBV28 and TRBJ2-5, with a weak D call TRBD1 (6 bases). V was shortened by 6 bases and J by 2 bases, with 19 bases between the two germline ends. This CDR3 contains 16 residues. The germline CDR1 and CDR2 sequences are MDHEN and SYDVKM. The CDR3 sequence is CASSREGTINQETQYF. Here the CDR3 DNA reads TGTGCCAGCAGCCGCGAGGGGACAATTAATCAAGAGACCCAGTACTTC.

This clonotype was seen ten or more times. This chain uses TRBV5-1 with TRBJ1-6, with unresolved D. The V end was cut by 2 bases, the J end by 7 bases, with 10 bases between. This CDR3 has 14 residues. Germline V lookup: CDR1 SGHRS, CDR2 YFSETQ. The CDR3 reads CASSLGGTNSPLHF. The CDR3 DNA sequence: TGCGCCAGCAGCTTAGGCGGTACGAATTCACCCCTCCACTTT.

In its sample, this clonotype was seen a few times. The gene calls are TRBV12-3 or TRBV12-4 and TRBJ2-1, with D unresolved. The germline V and J ends were trimmed by 10 bases and 1 base, with 17 bases remaining between them. There are 15 residues in the CDR3. The CDR3: CANAKGGTSYNEQFF. Written as DNA, the CDR3 is TGTGCCAACGCGAAGGGCGGAACTTCCTACAATGAGCAGTTCTTC.